This T cell receptor (beta chain) was profiled in a study of blood T cell repertoires in COVID-19. Study details: The United States, Italy and Spain were the sources of the acute and convalescent COVID-19 samples. The analysed material was cDNA or gDNA that came from T cells, B-cell-depleted T cells, or PBMCs.

The CDR3 spans 14 residues. Trimming removed 5 bases at V and 4 bases at J, with 14 bases between. The germline gives CDR1 MNHEY, CDR2 SMNVEV (reference sequence). Participants reported their clinical history, and cohort assignment relied on those reports. Authors' methods: Amplifying reference gene primers gave estimates of nucleated cell counts. Profiling relied on immunoSEQ multiplex PCR, and the TCRdb table lists in-frame clones only, not all of them. D and trimming come from the DNA, and the V and J calls and clone size come from that table. The top ten hold around 0.91% of the sample, which has 300,000 to 400,000 clones, approximately 88% seen once.

This receptor was obtained from a woman aged 30 to 39 with acute COVID-19. Sequences were obtained from PBMCs or T cells enriched from blood (not recorded which). This sequence joins TRBV27 and TRBJ1-2, with D perhaps TRBD1 (5 bases). Here the CDR3 reads CASSRPGYSYGYTF. Written as DNA, the CDR3 is TGTGCCAGCAGTCGCCCAGGGTACAGCTATGGCTACACCTTC.